This T cell receptor (beta chain) was retrieved from a study of blood T cell repertoires in COVID-19 (dated by TCRdb to 2020 to 2022). For context, the study as a whole: Collaborator samples came from the United States, Italy and Spain and covered acute and convalescent phases of COVID-19. The samples were drawn from two sources: the first 160 participants of the ongoing ImmuneRACE study, and 1,254 subjects contributed by 6 global collaborators. Deeply sampled blood TCRbeta repertoires from subjects exposed to, actively infected with, or recovered from COVID-19 were included in the dataset. HLA class I and class II types, where available, came from metadata supplied by the sample provider rather than from assay-based typing. The repertoires were released in a freely available public database intended as a resource for research on the immune response to SARS-CoV-2. The prospective study material was composed of cDNA or gDNA derived from T cells, B-cell-depleted T cells, or PBMCs. Nearly every sample came with metadata listing a de-identified subject ID, COVID-19 status, age in years and sex.

Samples from volunteer blood donors who had recovered from COVID-19 were contributed by a second Seattle source. Each collaborating institution followed its own protocols to collect whole blood in K2EDTA tubes. For TCRbeta analysis, collaborator samples were shipped as frozen whole blood, as isolated PBMCs, or as DNA extracted from either sample type. V and J are truncated by 2 bases and 13 bases respectively, leaving an intervening sequence of 15 bases. The CDR3 sequence holds 12 residues, the cysteine and phenylalanine included. Only the CDR3 portion is preserved as DNA: 36 bases, with reading frame beginning at the first base. CDR1 and CDR2, per the germline V gene, are SNHLY and FYNNEI. Details on this clone: Its target antigen remains unknown. It has no much larger one-base neighbor in the sample; base qualities were not kept.

Points the paper makes about the study in general: The quantity of clinical and demographic metadata differed by source and by participant and was supplied without curation.

TCRbeta CDR3 regions were amplified from genomic DNA using the immunoSEQ Assay, a bias-controlled multiplex PCR. The source study handled its data this way. Nucleated cell counts per sample were estimated from amplification of reference gene primers within the assay. Sequence reads were collapsed and filtered to measure the absolute abundance of every unique TCRbeta CDR3 rearrangement. Productive Simpson clonality was computed per sample as the square root of Simpson's diversity index over productive rearrangements. In TCRdb, the immuneACCESS table is reduced to in-frame sequences with V and J assigned. These tables do not hold every clone; where another copy was compared, an unresolved V gene accounts for under half, and the others remain unexplained. Clonal size and the V and J genes are those of that table, whereas D and trimming came from the DNA. The sample includes about 240,000 clones, with 87% observed a single time. The biggest ten clones account for around 7.8% of the sample.

The sample was peripheral blood. The chain employs TRBV2 and TRBJ2-7; a confident D gene designation cannot be given. This TCR derives from a man aged 55 to 69 who had recovered from COVID-19. The base sequence is TGTGCCAGCAGTGAACCGGCCCCCCACAGTTACTTC. Its protein reads: CASSEPAPHSYF.